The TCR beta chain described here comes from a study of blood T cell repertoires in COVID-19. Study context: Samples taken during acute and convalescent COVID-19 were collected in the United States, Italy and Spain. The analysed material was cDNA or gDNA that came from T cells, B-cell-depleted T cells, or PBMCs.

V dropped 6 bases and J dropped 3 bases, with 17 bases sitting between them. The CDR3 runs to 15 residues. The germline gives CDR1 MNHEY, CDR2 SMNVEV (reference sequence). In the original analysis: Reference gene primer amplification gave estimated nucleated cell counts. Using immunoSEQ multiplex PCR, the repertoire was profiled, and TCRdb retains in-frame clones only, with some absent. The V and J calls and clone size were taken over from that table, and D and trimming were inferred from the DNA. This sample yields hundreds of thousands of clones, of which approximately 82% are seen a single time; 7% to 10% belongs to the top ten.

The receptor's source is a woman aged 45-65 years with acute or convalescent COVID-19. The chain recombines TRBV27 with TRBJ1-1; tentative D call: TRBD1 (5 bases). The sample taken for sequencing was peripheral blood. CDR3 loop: CASRSGEGRYTEAFF. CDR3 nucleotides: TGTGCCAGCAGGTCCGGGGAGGGACGGTACACTGAAGCTTTCTTT.